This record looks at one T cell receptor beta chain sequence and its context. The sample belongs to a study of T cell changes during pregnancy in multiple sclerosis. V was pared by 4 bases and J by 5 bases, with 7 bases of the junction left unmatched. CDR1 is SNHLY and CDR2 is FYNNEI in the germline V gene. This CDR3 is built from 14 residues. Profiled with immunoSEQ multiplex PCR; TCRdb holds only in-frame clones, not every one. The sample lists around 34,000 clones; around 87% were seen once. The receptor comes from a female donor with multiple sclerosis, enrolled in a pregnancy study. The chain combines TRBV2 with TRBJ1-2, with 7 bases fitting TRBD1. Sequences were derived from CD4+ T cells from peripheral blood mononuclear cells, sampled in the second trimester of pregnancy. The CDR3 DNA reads TGTGCCAGCAGTGCTCTCAGGGGGGATTATGGCTACACCTTC. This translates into CASSALRGDYGYTF.